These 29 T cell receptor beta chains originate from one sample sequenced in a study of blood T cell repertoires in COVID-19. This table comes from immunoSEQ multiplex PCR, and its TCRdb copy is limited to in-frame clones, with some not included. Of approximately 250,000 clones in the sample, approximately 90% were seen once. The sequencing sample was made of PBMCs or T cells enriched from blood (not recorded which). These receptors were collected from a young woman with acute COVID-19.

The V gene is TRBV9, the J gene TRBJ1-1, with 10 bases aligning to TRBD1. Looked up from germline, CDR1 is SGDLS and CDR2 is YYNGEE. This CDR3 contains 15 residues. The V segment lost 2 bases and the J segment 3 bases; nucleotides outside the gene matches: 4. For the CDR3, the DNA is TGTGCCAGCAGCGTCGACAGGGGGCCTGACACTGAAGCTTTCTTT. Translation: CASSVDRGPDTEAFF.

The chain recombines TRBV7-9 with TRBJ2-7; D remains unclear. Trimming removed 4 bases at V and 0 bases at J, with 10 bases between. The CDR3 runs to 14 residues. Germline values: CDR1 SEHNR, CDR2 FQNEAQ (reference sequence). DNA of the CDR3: TGTGCCAGCAGCTCCGGTCAGGCCTCCTACGAGCAGTACTTC. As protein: CASSSGQASYEQYF.

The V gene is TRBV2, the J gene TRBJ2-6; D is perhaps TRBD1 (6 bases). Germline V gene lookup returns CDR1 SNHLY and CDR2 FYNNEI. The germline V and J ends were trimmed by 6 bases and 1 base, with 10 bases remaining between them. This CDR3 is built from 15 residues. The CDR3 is CASSIQGSGANVLTF. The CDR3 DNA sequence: TGTGCCAGCAGCATCCAGGGGTCTGGGGCCAACGTCCTGACTTTC.

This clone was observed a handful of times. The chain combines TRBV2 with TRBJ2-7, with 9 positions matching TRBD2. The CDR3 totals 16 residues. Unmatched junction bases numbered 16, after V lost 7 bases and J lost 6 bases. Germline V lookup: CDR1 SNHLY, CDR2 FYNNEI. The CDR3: CASTPDSGTSSSEQYF. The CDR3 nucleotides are TGTGCCAGCACCCCTGATTCCGGGACTAGCAGCTCCGAGCAGTACTTC.

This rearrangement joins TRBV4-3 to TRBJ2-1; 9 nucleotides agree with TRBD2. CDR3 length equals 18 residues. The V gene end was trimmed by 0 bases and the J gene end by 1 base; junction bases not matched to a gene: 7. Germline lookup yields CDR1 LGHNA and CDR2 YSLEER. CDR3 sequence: CASSQDLALAGSYNEQFF. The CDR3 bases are TGCGCCAGCAGCCAAGATCTAGCTCTAGCGGGATCCTACAATGAGCAGTTCTTC.

CDR3 nucleotides: TGTGCCTGGAGTCCACTCCAGGTAGCGGCTGAGCAGTACTTC. Amino acids: CAWSPLQVAAEQYF. The chain combines TRBV30 with TRBJ2-7; D is perhaps TRBD2 (6 bases). Germline CDR1 GTSNPN, CDR2 SVGIG (reference sequence). CDR3 length: 14 amino acids. Trimming stripped 2 bases from V and 7 bases from J, with 18 bases between.

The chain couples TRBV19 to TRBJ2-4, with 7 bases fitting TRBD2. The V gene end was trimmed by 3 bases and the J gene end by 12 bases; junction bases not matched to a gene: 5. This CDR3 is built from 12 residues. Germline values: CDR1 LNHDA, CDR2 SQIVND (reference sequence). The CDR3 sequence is CASSIGGGSQYF. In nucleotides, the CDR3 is TGTGCCAGTAGTATTGGGGGGGGTTCTCAGTACTTC.

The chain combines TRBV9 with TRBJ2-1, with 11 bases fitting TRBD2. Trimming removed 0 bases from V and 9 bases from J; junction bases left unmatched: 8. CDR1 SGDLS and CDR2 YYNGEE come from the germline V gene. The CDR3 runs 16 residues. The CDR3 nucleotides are TGTGCCAGCAGCGTAGGTATTAGCGGGAGGGCGAGTGAGCAGTTCTTC. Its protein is CASSVGISGRASEQFF.

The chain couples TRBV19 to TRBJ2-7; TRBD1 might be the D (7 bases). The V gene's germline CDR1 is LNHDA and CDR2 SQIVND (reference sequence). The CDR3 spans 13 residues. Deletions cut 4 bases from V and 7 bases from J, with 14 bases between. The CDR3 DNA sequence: TGTGCCAGTAGTACCGACAGGGACTGGGAGCAGTACTTC. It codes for CASSTDRDWEQYF.

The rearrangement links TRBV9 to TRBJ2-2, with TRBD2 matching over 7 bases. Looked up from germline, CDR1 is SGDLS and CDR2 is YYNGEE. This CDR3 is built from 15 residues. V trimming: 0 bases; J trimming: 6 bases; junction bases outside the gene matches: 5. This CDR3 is CASSVATSPPGELFF. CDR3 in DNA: TGTGCCAGCAGCGTAGCGACTAGCCCCCCCGGGGAGCTGTTTTTT.

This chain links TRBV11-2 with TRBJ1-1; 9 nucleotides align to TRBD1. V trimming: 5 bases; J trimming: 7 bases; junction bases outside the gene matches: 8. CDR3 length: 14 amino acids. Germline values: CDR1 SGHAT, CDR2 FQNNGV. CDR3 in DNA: TGTGCCAGCAGCCAAATACAGGGGGCAGGTGAAGCTTTCTTT. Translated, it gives CASSQIQGAGEAFF.

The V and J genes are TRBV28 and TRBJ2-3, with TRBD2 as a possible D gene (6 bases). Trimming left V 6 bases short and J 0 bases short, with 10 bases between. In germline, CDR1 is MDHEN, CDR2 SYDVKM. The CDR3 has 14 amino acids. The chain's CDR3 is CASSTGTSTDTQYF. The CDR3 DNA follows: TGTGCCAGCAGCACCGGGACTAGCACAGATACGCAGTATTTT.

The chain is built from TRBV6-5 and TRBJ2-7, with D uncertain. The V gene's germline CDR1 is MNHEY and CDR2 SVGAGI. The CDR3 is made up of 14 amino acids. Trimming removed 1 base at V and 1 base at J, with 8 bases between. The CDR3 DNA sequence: TGTGCCAGCAGTTACTTCGCAGAATCCTACGAGCAGTACTTC. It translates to CASSYFAESYEQYF.

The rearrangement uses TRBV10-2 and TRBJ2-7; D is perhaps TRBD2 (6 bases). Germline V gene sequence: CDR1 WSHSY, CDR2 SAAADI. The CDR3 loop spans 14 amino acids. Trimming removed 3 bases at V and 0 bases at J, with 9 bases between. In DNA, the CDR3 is TGCGCCAGCAGTGAATCGGGGGTCTCCTACGAGCAGTACTTC. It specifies CASSESGVSYEQYF.

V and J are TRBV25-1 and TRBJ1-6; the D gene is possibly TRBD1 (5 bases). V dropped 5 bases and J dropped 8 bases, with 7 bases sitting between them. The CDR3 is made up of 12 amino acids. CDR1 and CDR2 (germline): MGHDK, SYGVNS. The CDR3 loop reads CASSIGDSPLHF. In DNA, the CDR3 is TGTGCCAGCAGTATAGGGGATTCACCCCTCCACTTT.

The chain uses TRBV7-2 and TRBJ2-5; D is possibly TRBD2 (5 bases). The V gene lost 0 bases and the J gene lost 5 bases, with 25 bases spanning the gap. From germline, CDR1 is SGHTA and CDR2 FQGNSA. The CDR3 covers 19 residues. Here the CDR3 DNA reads TGTGCCAGCAGCTTAGCGGAAGGTAGAGGAGGCCTTGAGTGGGAGACCCAGTACTTC. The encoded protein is CASSLAEGRGGLEWETQYF.

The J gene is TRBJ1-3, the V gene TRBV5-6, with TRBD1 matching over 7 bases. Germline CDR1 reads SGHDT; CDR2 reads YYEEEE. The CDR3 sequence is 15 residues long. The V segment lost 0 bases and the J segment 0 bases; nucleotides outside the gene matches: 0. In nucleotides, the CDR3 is TGTGCCAGCAGCTTGGCAGGGGGCTCTGGAAACACCATATATTTT. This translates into CASSLAGGSGNTIYF.

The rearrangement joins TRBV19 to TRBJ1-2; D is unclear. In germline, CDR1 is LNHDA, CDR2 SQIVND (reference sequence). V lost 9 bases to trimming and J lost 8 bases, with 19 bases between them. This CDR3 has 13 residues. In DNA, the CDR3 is TGTGCCAGCCACCCGGGGATCAAAGGGGGCTACACCTTC. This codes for CASHPGIKGGYTF.

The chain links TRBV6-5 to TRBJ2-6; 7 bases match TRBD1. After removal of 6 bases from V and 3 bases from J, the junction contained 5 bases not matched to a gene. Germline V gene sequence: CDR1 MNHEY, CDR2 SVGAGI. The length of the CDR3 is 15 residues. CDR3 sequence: CASRPTGDGANVLTF. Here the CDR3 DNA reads TGTGCCAGCAGACCTACAGGGGATGGGGCCAACGTCCTGACTTTC.

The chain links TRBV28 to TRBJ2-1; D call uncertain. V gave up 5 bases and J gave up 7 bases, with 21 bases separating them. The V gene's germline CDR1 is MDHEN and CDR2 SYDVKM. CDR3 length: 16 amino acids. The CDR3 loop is CASSGWLGPLGNEQFF. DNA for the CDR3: TGTGCCAGCAGTGGCTGGCTGGGCCCACTTGGGAATGAGCAGTTCTTC.

The CDR3 reads CASSDRLAGVGSTDTQYF. In nucleotides, the CDR3 is TGCGCCAGCAGTGATCGGCTAGCGGGAGTAGGGAGTACAGATACGCAGTATTTT. This chain joins TRBV10-2 and TRBJ2-3; 10 bases map to TRBD2. Germline V CDR1 and CDR2: WSHSY, SAAADI. Trimming at V came to 3 bases and at J to 3 bases, leaving 12 bases not matched to a gene. CDR3 length: 18 amino acids.

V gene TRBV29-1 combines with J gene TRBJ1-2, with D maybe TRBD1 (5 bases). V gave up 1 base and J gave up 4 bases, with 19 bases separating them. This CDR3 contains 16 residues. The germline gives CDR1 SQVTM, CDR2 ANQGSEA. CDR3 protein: CSVEGAVGAAIYGYTF. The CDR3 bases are TGCAGCGTTGAAGGCGCGGTTGGGGCGGCTATCTATGGCTACACCTTC.

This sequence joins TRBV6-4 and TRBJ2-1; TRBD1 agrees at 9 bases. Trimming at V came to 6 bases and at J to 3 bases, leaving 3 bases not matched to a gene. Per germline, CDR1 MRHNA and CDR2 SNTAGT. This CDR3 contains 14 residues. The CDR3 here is CASRRDRDYNEQFF. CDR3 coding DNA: TGTGCCAGCAGACGGGACAGGGACTACAATGAGCAGTTCTTC.

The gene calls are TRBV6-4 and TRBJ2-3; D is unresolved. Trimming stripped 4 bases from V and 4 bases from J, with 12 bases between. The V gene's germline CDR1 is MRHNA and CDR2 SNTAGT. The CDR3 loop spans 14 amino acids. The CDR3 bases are TGTGCCAGCAGTGTGTTCGGTTCGTCAGATACGCAGTATTTT. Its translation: CASSVFGSSDTQYF.

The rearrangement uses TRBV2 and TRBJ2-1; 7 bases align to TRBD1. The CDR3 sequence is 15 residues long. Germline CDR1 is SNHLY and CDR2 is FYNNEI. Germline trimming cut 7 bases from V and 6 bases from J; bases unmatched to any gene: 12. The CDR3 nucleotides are TGTGCCAGCAAGGAAGACAGGGAAGCCTCCAATGAGCAGTTCTTC. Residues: CASKEDREASNEQFF.

This CDR3 reads CASSEATDWNIQYF. Here the CDR3 DNA reads TGTGCCAGCAGTGAAGCGACGGACTGGAACATTCAGTACTTC. The chain links TRBV6-1 to TRBJ2-4; weak D call: TRBD2 (5 bases). In germline, CDR1 is MNHNS, CDR2 SASEGT. V lost 0 bases, J lost 7 bases, and 10 bases lay in between. The CDR3 is 14 residues long.

The CDR3 here is CASSVDSLTDTQYF. The CDR3 nucleotides read TGTGCCAGCAGTGTTGACAGTCTCACAGATACGCAGTATTTT. The rearrangement links TRBV6-4 to TRBJ2-3; TRBD1 might be the D (5 bases). V was clipped by 4 bases and J by 2 bases, with 10 bases between them. This CDR3 is built from 14 residues. Germline V lookup: CDR1 MRHNA, CDR2 SNTAGT.

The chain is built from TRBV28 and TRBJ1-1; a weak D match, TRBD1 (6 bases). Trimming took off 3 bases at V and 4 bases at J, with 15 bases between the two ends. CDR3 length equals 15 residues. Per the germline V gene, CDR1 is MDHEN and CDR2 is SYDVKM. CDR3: CASSFWDNTGTEAFF. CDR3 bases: TGTGCCAGCAGTTTTTGGGACAATACGGGCACTGAAGCTTTCTTT.

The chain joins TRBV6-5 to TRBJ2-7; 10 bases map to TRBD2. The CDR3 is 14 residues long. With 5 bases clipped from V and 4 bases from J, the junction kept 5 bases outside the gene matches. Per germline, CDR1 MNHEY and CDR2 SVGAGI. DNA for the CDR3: TGTGCCAGCAGTAGGTCTAGCGGGAGTTACGAGCAGTACTTC. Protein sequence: CASSRSSGSYEQYF.